The entry below describes one T cell receptor (beta chain). Its specificity is not known. This specimen belongs to a study of CD8+CD57+ T cells in acquired aplastic anemia. About the study: The mean DNA yield obtained from sorted CD4+ and CD8+ cells came to roughly 3 ug. Healthy CD8+ samples averaged around 10 million reads.

Genomic DNA served as template for TCR beta VDJ and CDR3 profiling. One entry per CDR3 protein, called by TCRdb with MiXCR from the reads. Of hundreds of thousands of distinct CDR3 sequences listed, about two thirds are singletons. This CDR3 comprises 14 residues. V was trimmed by 6 bases and J by 4 bases, leaving 16 bases between them. CDR1 SGHVS and CDR2 FQNEAQ come from the germline V gene. Findings and limits, study-wide: CD8+ Simpson's diversity in patients was not significantly different from that in controls. Patients and controls had in common twenty-nine CD8+ CDR3 sequences.

Sequenced: sorted CD4+, CD8+, or CD8+CD57+ T cells (not recorded which) from PBMCs. The chain carries TRBV7-8 and TRBJ2-7, with a possible D match to TRBD1 (7 bases). The clonotype comes from a human donor in good health, serving as a control. CDR3 nucleotides: TGTGCCAGCAGTCCTACAGGGGAGGTGTACGAGCAGTACTTC. Its protein is CASSPTGEVYEQYF.